The 27 T cell receptor beta chains presented below share a single source sample, sequenced in a study of blood T cell repertoires in COVID-19. Some clones are missing from TCRdb's copy, which holds only in-frame ones; the method was immunoSEQ multiplex PCR. The sample carries about 240,000 clones, around nine tenths recorded once. Sequenced material: PBMCs or T cells enriched from blood (not recorded which). These receptors were obtained from a young woman who had recovered from COVID-19.

The chain is built from TRBV7-2 and TRBJ2-7; 7 positions agree with TRBD1. The CDR3 runs 14 residues. V trimming: 5 bases; J trimming: 1 base; junction bases outside the gene matches: 5. Germline V gene lookup returns CDR1 SGHTA and CDR2 FQGNSA. CDR3 coding DNA: TGTGCCAGCAGCCAAGGGACAGCTTCCTACGAGCAGTACTTC. This translates into CASSQGTASYEQYF.

This chain uses TRBV10-3 with TRBJ1-2, with 7 bases aligning to TRBD1. Germline values: CDR1 ENHRY, CDR2 SYGVKD. CDR3 length: 15 amino acids. J lost 4 bases, V lost 3 bases, and 8 bases had no gene match. CDR3 sequence reads: CAISEPIAGGYGYTF. As DNA, the CDR3 is TGTGCCATCAGTGAACCCATCGCAGGGGGCTATGGCTACACCTTC.

The chain couples TRBV9 to TRBJ1-1, with D unresolved. This CDR3 spans 14 amino acids. CDR1 is SGDLS and CDR2 is YYNGEE in the germline V gene. V was cut by 2 bases and J by 1 base, with 9 bases left in between. CDR3 sequence: CASSVEDTNTEAFF. CDR3 sequence (DNA): TGTGCCAGCAGCGTGGAGGATACGAACACTGAAGCTTTCTTT.

This clone turned up a few times. The CDR3 DNA is TGCGCCAGCAGCTTGGGATCGGGACAGGGAACAAACACCATATATTTT. Translated: CASSLGSGQGTNTIYF. The gene calls are TRBV5-1 and TRBJ1-3, with TRBD1 identical over 9 bases. V shed 0 bases, J shed 6 bases, and the junction held 7 bases outside the gene matches. The CDR3 sequence is 16 residues long. Germline assignment: CDR1 SGHRS and CDR2 YFSETQ.

V and J are TRBV7-9 and TRBJ1-1; no clear D gene. Germline CDR1 and CDR2: SEHNR and FQNEAQ (reference sequence). The CDR3 consists of 15 residues. The germline V and J ends were trimmed by 4 bases and 5 bases, with 17 bases remaining between them. CDR3 nucleotide sequence: TGTGCCAGCAGCTCCGAGGGAGGGTCGAGGACTGAAGCTTTCTTT. This gives the protein CASSSEGGSRTEAFF.

The chain employs TRBV30 and TRBJ1-2; 8 bases fit TRBD1. CDR3 size: 13 residues. With 5 bases clipped from V and 4 bases from J, the junction kept 6 bases outside the gene matches. Germline values: CDR1 GTSNPN, CDR2 SVGIG (reference sequence). The CDR3 sequence: CAWARDRSYGYTF. The CDR3, as DNA: TGTGCCTGGGCAAGGGACAGGTCCTATGGCTACACCTTC.

This chain connects TRBV19 to TRBJ2-7; the match to TRBD1 covers 8 bases. The CDR3 contains 14 residues. The ends lost 5 bases at V and 9 bases at J; junction bases unmatched: 12. Germline CDR1 and CDR2: LNHDA and SQIVND (reference sequence). The CDR3 region is CASSLGQGSESQYF. CDR3 nucleotide sequence: TGTGCCAGTAGTCTAGGACAGGGATCAGAGTCGCAGTACTTC.

J is TRBJ1-6 and V is TRBV19; D perhaps matches TRBD1 (6 bases). V was clipped by 1 base and J by 8 bases, with 12 bases between them. Germline V gives CDR1 LNHDA, CDR2 SQIVND (reference sequence). This CDR3 contains 15 residues. CDR3 loop: CASSIGGGSHSPLHF. In DNA, the CDR3 is TGTGCCAGTAGTATAGGCGGGGGCAGTCATTCACCCCTCCACTTT.

The chain uses TRBV5-1 and TRBJ1-2; TRBD1 aligns across 10 bases. V lost 5 bases to trimming and J lost 0 bases; unmatched junction nucleotides: 4. The CDR3 runs 15 residues. CDR1 is SGHRS, CDR2 YFSETQ, per germline. CDR3 residues: CASRSGTGANYGYTF. CDR3 nucleotide sequence: TGCGCCAGCAGGTCCGGGACAGGGGCTAACTATGGCTACACCTTC.

The chain uses TRBV10-3 and TRBJ1-2, with unresolved D. V gave up 5 bases and J gave up 1 base, with 20 bases separating them. The CDR3 is 17 amino acids. Germline V gene sequence: CDR1 ENHRY, CDR2 SYGVKD. Written as DNA, the CDR3 is TGTGCCATCAGTCCAAAGGAGGTCCTCAATAATAACTATGGCTACACCTTC. Encoded protein: CAISPKEVLNNNYGYTF.

The chain uses TRBV13 and TRBJ1-2, with a tentative D call TRBD1 (5 bases). CDR3 length: 14 amino acids. CDR1 and CDR2 from the germline V gene are PRHDT and FYEKMQ (reference sequence). With 6 bases removed from V and 8 bases from J, the gap between germline ends came to 19 bases. Written as DNA, the CDR3 is TGTGCCAGCAGGCCAGGGAATCAGCCTGAGGGCTACACCTTC. The encoded protein is CASRPGNQPEGYTF.

V usage is TRBV28 and J usage is TRBJ1-4; TRBD1 matches 7 bases. The CDR3 is 14 amino acids. The germline CDR1 and CDR2 sequences are MDHEN and SYDVKM. With V trimmed by 6 bases and J by 6 bases, 7 bases remained unmatched. CDR3 in DNA: TGTGCCAGCAGGCAGGACAGGCTAGATGAAAAACTGTTTTTT. The encoded protein is CASRQDRLDEKLFF.

The CDR3 sequence is CASRSPTTDTQYF. Written as DNA, the CDR3 is TGTGCCAGCAGATCCCCTACCACAGATACGCAGTATTTT. This chain links TRBV7-2 with TRBJ2-3; D call uncertain. Looked up from germline, CDR1 is SGHTA and CDR2 is FQGNSA. V lost 6 bases and J lost 2, with 9 bases in between. The CDR3 has 13 amino acids.

The chain joins TRBV28 to TRBJ2-1; 9 bases are a match to TRBD1. Germline trimming cut 3 bases from V and 5 bases from J; bases unmatched to any gene: 11. Germline V CDR1 and CDR2: MDHEN, SYDVKM. The CDR3 consists of 17 residues. The CDR3 sequence: CASSFFFAGTGNNEQFF. The CDR3 DNA reads TGTGCCAGCAGTTTTTTTTTCGCCGGGACAGGGAACAATGAGCAGTTCTTC.

This chain joins TRBV7-3 and TRBJ2-1; TRBD2 matches 14 bases. This CDR3 is 17 amino acids long. Germline V gives CDR1 SGHTA, CDR2 FQGTGA. The J segment lost 7 bases and the V segment lost 4 bases, leaving 9 bases of the junction unmatched. The CDR3 nucleotides are TGTGCCAGCAGCTCGGGACTAGCGGGAGTCTTGGGGAATGAGCAGTTCTTC. It specifies CASSSGLAGVLGNEQFF.

The V and J genes are TRBV5-1 and TRBJ2-3; TRBD2 might be the D (5 bases). Germline V gene sequence: CDR1 SGHRS, CDR2 YFSETQ. CDR3 length equals 14 residues. Between the trimmed V and J ends, which lost 1 base and 1 base, there was a span of 7 bases. This CDR3 is CASSLSGRTDTQYF. The DNA for the CDR3 is TGCGCCAGCAGCTTGAGCGGACGCACAGATACGCAGTATTTT.

The chain has TRBV19 and TRBJ1-5; D uncertain. The CDR3 totals 16 residues. The V gene lost 7 bases and the J gene lost 0 bases, with 16 bases spanning the gap. CDR1 and CDR2 (germline): LNHDA, SQIVND (reference sequence). CDR3 bases: TGTGCCAGTATTCTGGAAGCAGGCTATAGCAATCAGCCCCAGCATTTT. Translation gives CASILEAGYSNQPQHF.

This clone came up once. The rearrangement uses TRBV30 and TRBJ1-3; TRBD1 agrees at 8 bases. CDR1 and CDR2 from the germline V gene are GTSNPN and SVGIG (reference sequence). With V trimmed by 5 bases and J by 1 base, 4 bases remained unmatched. The CDR3 runs to 14 residues. The CDR3 region has the DNA TGTGCCTGGGGACAGGGAAGATCTGGAAACACCATATATTTT. It translates to CAWGQGRSGNTIYF.

V is TRBV3-1 (or the pseudogene TRBV3-2) and J is TRBJ2-7; D possibly corresponds to TRBD2 (5 bases). Germline V gene lookup returns CDR1 LGHDT and CDR2 YNNKEL (reference sequence). The germline V and J ends were trimmed by 1 base and 0 bases, with 10 bases remaining between them. CDR3 length equals 15 residues. The CDR3: CASSQVGGRSYEQYF. The CDR3 bases are TGTGCCAGCAGCCAAGTTGGCGGGCGCTCCTACGAGCAGTACTTC.

The rearrangement links TRBV28 to TRBJ1-5; D perhaps matches TRBD1 (6 bases). Trimming stripped 3 bases from V and 3 bases from J, with 15 bases between. There are 16 residues in the CDR3. From germline, CDR1 is MDHEN and CDR2 SYDVKM. The CDR3 region is CASSFRGGAINQPQHF. As DNA, the CDR3 is TGTGCCAGCAGTTTCCGGGGGGGGGCTATCAATCAGCCCCAGCATTTT. The whole variable domain, remainder taken from reference TRBV28 and TRBJ1-5, is DVKVTQSSRYLVKRTGEKVFLECVQDMDHENMFWYRQDPGLGLRLIYFSYDVKMKEKGDIPEGYSVSREKKERFSLILESASTNQTSMYLCASSFRGGAINQPQHFGDGTRLSIL.

The V and J genes are TRBV18 and TRBJ1-5; D is uncertain. Germline V gene sequence: CDR1 KGHSH, CDR2 LQKENI. V was cut by 3 bases and J by 0 bases, with 9 bases left in between. The CDR3 covers 15 residues. CDR3: CASSPVGVSNQPQHF. CDR3 in DNA: TGTGCCAGCTCACCGGTCGGGGTTAGCAATCAGCCCCAGCATTTT.

This sequence joins TRBV9 and TRBJ1-1; 7 bases are a match to TRBD1. This CDR3 contains 16 residues. Germline V gene data show CDR1 as SGDLS and CDR2 as YYNGEE. Germline trimming cut 4 bases from V and 2 bases from J; bases unmatched to any gene: 11. CDR3 DNA: TGTGCCAGCAGCACCGGGACAGTGAGAGGCAACACTGAAGCTTTCTTT. Encoded protein: CASSTGTVRGNTEAFF.

This rearrangement joins TRBV2 to TRBJ2-7, with unresolved D. The CDR3 has 14 amino acids. Trimming removed 8 bases from V and 0 bases from J, with 14 bases in between. Germline assignment: CDR1 SNHLY and CDR2 FYNNEI. The DNA of the CDR3 is TGTGCCAGCGAGAAGCTCATCAACTCCTACGAGCAGTACTTC. Protein sequence: CASEKLINSYEQYF.

The rearrangement links TRBV30 to TRBJ1-2, with 8 bases fitting TRBD1. The ends lost 2 bases at V and 8 bases at J; junction bases unmatched: 7. This CDR3 contains 13 residues. CDR1 is GTSNPN and CDR2 is SVGIG in the germline V gene (reference sequence). The DNA for the CDR3 is TGTGCCTGGAGTAATCAGGGGGCAAAGGGCTACACCTTC. This translates into CAWSNQGAKGYTF.

The genes are TRBV5-4 and TRBJ1-3; D call uncertain. Trimming left V 0 bases short and J 4 bases short, with 14 bases between. The CDR3 consists of 16 residues. Germline loops: CDR1 SGHNT, CDR2 YYREEE (reference sequence). The CDR3 is CASSLGGMVGGNTIYF. DNA for the CDR3: TGTGCCAGCAGCTTGGGAGGGATGGTTGGCGGAAACACCATATATTTT. Drawing the rest from reference TRBV5-4 and TRBJ1-3, the complete variable domain is ETGVTQSPTHLIKTRGQQVTLRCSSQSGHNTVSWYQQALGQGPQFIFQYYREEENGRGNFPPRFSGLQFPNYSSELNVNALELDDSALYLCASSLGGMVGGNTIYFGEGSWLTVV.

This rearrangement joins TRBV7-8 to TRBJ2-2; 12 bases match TRBD2. The CDR3 extends over 17 amino acids. Trimming at V came to 5 bases and at J to 2 bases, leaving 6 bases not matched to a gene. Germline V gene data show CDR1 as SGHVS and CDR2 as FQNEAQ. CDR3 sequence reads: CASSQGTSGRNTGELFF. CDR3 nucleotides: TGTGCCAGCAGCCAGGGGACTAGCGGGCGTAACACCGGGGAGCTGTTTTTT.

The chain is built from TRBV11-1 and TRBJ2-3; 8 nucleotides agree with TRBD1. Losses at the gene ends were 5 bases for V and 2 bases for J; bases not matched to a gene: 6. Germline V gives CDR1 SGHAT, CDR2 FQDESV (reference sequence). CDR3 length equals 15 residues. The CDR3 nucleotides read TGTGCCAGCAGCAAGACAGGGGAGCTCACAGATACGCAGTATTTT. It yields the protein CASSKTGELTDTQYF.